This TCR beta chain was profiled in a study of T cells in Graves' hyperthyroidism and ophthalmopathy. Whole-study findings and limits: In simple terms, a model built on 13 V-J features told ophthalmopathy apart from stable hyperthyroidism.

A note on this clonotype: Its specificity is not known.

The CDR3 consists of 18 residues. V lost 1 base to trimming and J lost 2 bases, with 19 bases between them. The V gene's germline CDR1 is SEHNR and CDR2 FQNEAQ (reference sequence). Subjects aged 18 to 65 presented with newly diagnosed hyperthyroidism of less than 2 months' duration. Using RNA transcripts as the source, TCR beta CDR3 regions were amplified. A set of HTBI primers served as the primers for a first-round RT-PCR of the TCR CDR3. TCRdb reprocessed the multiplex PCR reads with MiXCR, giving one entry per CDR3 protein. The sample has some 760,000 distinct CDR3 sequences, 14% seen once. Sequencing was carried out using blood. J is TRBJ2-3 and V is TRBV7-9; D is perhaps TRBD2 (6 bases). This TCR was sampled from a woman aged 18-29 years with Graves' hyperthyroidism. DNA of the CDR3: TGTGCCAGCAGCTTAGTTAACCGGGAGTCGGGCTTCACAGATACGCAGTATTTT. This gives the protein CASSLVNRESGFTDTQYF. The variable domain in full, with the rest retrieved from reference TRBV7-9 and TRBJ2-3, is DTGVSQNPRHKITKRGQNVTFRCDPISEHNRLYWYRQTLGQGPEFLTYFQNEAQLEKSRLLSDRFSAERPKGSFSTLEIQRTEQGDSAMYLCASSLVNRESGFTDTQYFGPGTRLTVL.